This T cell receptor (beta chain) was observed in a study of blood T cell repertoires in COVID-19. Data came from immunoSEQ multiplex PCR; TCRdb stores just in-frame clones and leaves some out. The sample contains approximately 240,000 clones, 87% of which appear only once. Trimming cost V 8 bases and J 3 bases, with 11 bases left between them. From germline, CDR1 is LNHDA and CDR2 SQIVND (reference sequence). CDR3 length: 13 amino acids. The sequencing input was peripheral blood. This rearrangement joins TRBV19 to TRBJ1-3; D is uncertain. The sequence came from a woman under 30 who had recovered from COVID-19. The CDR3 bases are TGTGCCAGTTCCCTAGCACGTGGAAACACCATATATTTT. It encodes CASSLARGNTIYF.